This T cell receptor (beta chain) comes out of a study of T cell responses to AZD1222 COVID-19 vaccine. Profiling relied on immunoSEQ multiplex PCR, and the TCRdb table lists in-frame clones only, not all of them. Of tens of thousands of clones listed, 80% to 85% are singletons. V lost 0 bases and J lost 4; bases outside the gene matches: 5. CDR1 and CDR2 (germline): LGHNA, YSLEER. The CDR3 length is 16 residues. The TCR comes from an adult in good health. This specimen consisted of peripheral blood, obtained on day 0 of AZD1222 vaccination. This chain uses TRBV4-3 with TRBJ2-3, with 9 bases identical to TRBD2. The CDR3 nucleotides read TGCGCCAGCAGCCAAGAGTGGGCTAGCGGGGCAGATACGCAGTATTTT. It yields the protein CASSQEWASGADTQYF.